A selection of T cell receptor beta chains follows, all from one sample in a study of response to subunit inactivated influenza vaccine. A single record per CDR3 protein comes from TCRdb applying MiXCR to the RT-PCR reads. This table holds roughly 620,000 distinct CDR3 sequences, about 11% found once. The same sample was also studied in work on T cells expressing NK-cell markers.

The sequences come from PBMCs from blood, collected on the day of vaccination. These receptors were obtained from a man aged 50 to 59 who received an inactivated influenza vaccine. CDR3s include the opening cysteine and the closing phenylalanine or tryptophan. A D gene is named only where the DNA matches it firmly. Clone size, where shown, is once, few, many, or a class for clones that have expanded.

clone size	V gene	J gene	D gene	CDR3 DNA	CDR3 protein
few	TRBV21-1	TRBJ1-2	NA	TGTGCCAGCAGCAAAGCGCAAGGGGATGGCTACACCTTC	CASSKAQGDGYTF
NA	TRBV24-1	TRBJ2-1	TRBD2	TGTGCCACCGCGCGGGAGCCCCCCAACAATGAGCAGTTCTTC	CATAREPPNNEQFF
many	TRBV5-1	TRBJ2-6	NA	TGTGCCAGCAGCTTACCTGGGGCCAACGTCCTGACTTTC	CASSLPGANVLTF
NA	TRBV9	TRBJ2-3	TRBD2	TGTGCCAGCAGCGGGACTAGCGGGGGGCCAGATACGCAGTATTTT	CASSGTSGGPDTQYF
NA	TRBV6-5	TRBJ2-3	NA	TGTGCCAGCAGTAACTTAGATACGCAGTATTTT	CASSNLDTQYF
few	TRBV9	TRBJ2-1	TRBD2	TGTGCCAGCACCGTAGCAACTAGCGGGAGTTTCAATGAGCAGTTCTTC	CASTVATSGSFNEQFF
few	TRBV5-1	TRBJ2-3	NA	TGCGCCAGCAGCTTGAACACTCTCAGCACAGATACGCAGTATTTT	CASSLNTLSTDTQYF
once	TRBV10-3	TRBJ1-6	NA	TGTGCCATCAGTGATTTCACGGCGACACCCCTCCACTTT	CAISDFTATPLHF
NA	TRBV7-3	TRBJ2-1	NA	TGTGCCAGCAGCTATCTAATGGGGGAGCAGTTCTTC	CASSYLMGEQFF
NA	TRBV6-5	TRBJ2-3	NA	TGTGCCAGCAGTTCCCAATCGCCCAATACGCAGTATTTT	CASSSQSPNTQYF
NA	TRBV6-1	TRBJ1-2	TRBD1	TGTGCCAGCAGACCCGACAGGGCGGGGGGCTACACCTTC	CASRPDRAGGYTF
NA	TRBV4-1	TRBJ2-7	NA	TGCGCCAGCAGCCAAGTCCCCAGGAACTACGAGCAGTACTTC	CASSQVPRNYEQYF
NA	TRBV6-5	TRBJ2-2	TRBD1	TGTGCCAGCAGTTACTCTCCGGGACAGGGGGCGTCCGGGGAGCTGTTTTTT	CASSYSPGQGASGELFF
many	TRBV6-5	TRBJ2-7	NA	TGTGCCAGCAGTTACTCGCCCAGGGATGGGTCCTACGAGCAGTACTTC	CASSYSPRDGSYEQYF
many	TRBV20-1	TRBJ1-5	TRBD1	TGCAGTGCGTGTAGGACAGGGCGCGGCAATCAGCCCCAGCATTTT	CSACRTGRGNQPQHF
few	TRBV29-1	TRBJ2-4	NA	TGCAGCGTTCTGAACAGGGCACCTCGCGGAGACATTCAGTACTTC	CSVLNRAPRGDIQYF
NA	TRBV20-1	TRBJ2-3	TRBD2	TGCAGTGCTGCGCTTCGGCGGGGGGACACAGATACGCAGTATTTT	CSAALRRGDTDTQYF
many	TRBV20-1	TRBJ2-1	TRBD2	TGCAGTGGTGAGCGGGAGGGCCCCAATGAGCAGTTCTTC	CSGEREGPNEQFF
many	TRBV6-2/TRBV6-3	TRBJ2-3	NA	TGTGCCAGCATTGGACTGAGCAGCACAGATACGCAGTATTTT	CASIGLSSTDTQYF
NA	TRBV12-3/TRBV12-4	TRBJ2-1	NA	TGTGCCAGCAGTTTGGTTCGGTTGGCATTAGTAGGCAATGAGCAGTTCTTC	CASSLVRLALVGNEQFF
many	TRBV10-3	TRBJ2-5	TRBD2	TGTGCCACCGGACTAGCTAGAGAGACCCAGTACTTC	CATGLARETQYF
NA	TRBV12-3/TRBV12-4	TRBJ2-7	NA	TGTGCCAGCAGTTTACAACTAGCAGGCGAGCAGTACTTC	CASSLQLAGEQYF
few	TRBV6-6	TRBJ2-7	NA	TGTGCCAGCAGTTCGATTCACGAGCACGAGCAGTACTTC	CASSSIHEHEQYF
few	TRBV6-5	TRBJ1-1	TRBD1	TGTGCCAGCAGTTATTTACAGGGGATCACTGAAGCTTTCTTT	CASSYLQGITEAFF
few	TRBV11-1	TRBJ2-1	TRBD2	TGTGCCAGCAGCTCACTTCCCCCTAGCGGGGGGCAATACAATGAGCAGTTCTTC	CASSSLPPSGGQYNEQFF
few	TRBV7-2	TRBJ2-1	TRBD2	TGTGCCAGCAGTCTCTTTGGCGGGAGTTATAAGCCGGGGCAGTTCTTC	CASSLFGGSYKPGQFF
few	TRBV29-1	TRBJ1-3	TRBD1	TGCAGCGTATCCGGGACAGGGAGTGGAAACACCATATATTTT	CSVSGTGSGNTIYF
few	TRBV7-9	TRBJ2-3	NA	TGTGCCAGCAGTCCTACAGGGATAAGTTCCACAGATACGCAGTATTTT	CASSPTGISSTDTQYF
few	TRBV20-1	TRBJ2-6	NA	TGCAGTGCTAGAGATGTACAGGGCCGAACTGGGGCCAACGTCCTGACTTTC	CSARDVQGRTGANVLTF
few	TRBV11-2	TRBJ2-3	TRBD2	TGTGCCAGCAGCTTACAAGGGACCTCTAGCGGGAGATCGTATACGCAGTATTTT	CASSLQGTSSGRSYTQYF
many	TRBV9	TRBJ2-2	NA	TGTGCCAGCAGCAGCGGCGGGGCCGCCGGGGAGCTGTTTTTT	CASSSGGAAGELFF
few	TRBV20-1	TRBJ2-7	TRBD1	TGCAGTCTAGGGGGACAGCTGAGCTCCTACGAGCAGTACTTC	CSLGGQLSSYEQYF
NA	TRBV7-8	TRBJ2-1	TRBD2	TGTGCCAGCGCCAGCGGGAGTCCCTACAATGAGCAGTTCTTC	CASASGSPYNEQFF
many	TRBV7-9	TRBJ2-1	NA	TGTGCCAGCAGCCGCCCGTGGAGGGGGGTCTCCTACAATGAGCAGTTCTTC	CASSRPWRGVSYNEQFF
many	TRBV14	TRBJ2-5	NA	TGTGCCAGCAGCCGAAGAGGCCAAGAGACCCAGTACTTC	CASSRRGQETQYF
few	TRBV2	TRBJ2-2	TRBD1	TGTGCCAGCACCCGGGGCTCGGACAGGGGGACCGGGGAGCTGTTTTTT	CASTRGSDRGTGELFF
NA	TRBV6-1	TRBJ2-2	TRBD2	TGTGCCAGCAGGGAAGCGCTGGGGGGGTTCGCGGAGCTGTTTTTT	CASREALGGFAELFF
many	TRBV7-2	TRBJ1-1	NA	TGTGCCAGCAGCCTGGGGAGGGTCGCTGAAGCTTTCTTT	CASSLGRVAEAFF